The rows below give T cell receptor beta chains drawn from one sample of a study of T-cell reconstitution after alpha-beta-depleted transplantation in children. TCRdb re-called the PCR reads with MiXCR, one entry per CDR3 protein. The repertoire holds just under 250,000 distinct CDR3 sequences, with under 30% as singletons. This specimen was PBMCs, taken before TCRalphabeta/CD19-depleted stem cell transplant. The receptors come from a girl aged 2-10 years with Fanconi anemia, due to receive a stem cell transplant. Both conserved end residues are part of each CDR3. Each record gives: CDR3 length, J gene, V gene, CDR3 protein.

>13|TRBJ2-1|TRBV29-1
CSASSGRRNEQFF
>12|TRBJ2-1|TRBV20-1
CSASQGSNEQFF
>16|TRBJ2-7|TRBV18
CASSPRGPQNLYEQYF
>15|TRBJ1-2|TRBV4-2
CASSQGPGYSYGYTF
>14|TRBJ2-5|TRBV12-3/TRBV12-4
CASSLRGAQETQYF
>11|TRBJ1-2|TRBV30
CAWSPSHGYTF
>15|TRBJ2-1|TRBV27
CASSRSGTVYNEQFF
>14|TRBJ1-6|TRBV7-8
CASSSGTNNSPLHF
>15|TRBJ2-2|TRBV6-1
CASSLPQTNTGELFF
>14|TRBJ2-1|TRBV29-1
CSAAAGARLAEQFF
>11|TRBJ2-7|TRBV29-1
CSVPRGSEQYF
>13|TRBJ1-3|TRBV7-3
CASSLAHGNTIYF
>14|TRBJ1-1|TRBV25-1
CASSEYYSNTEAFF
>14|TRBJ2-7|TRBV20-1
CSAPDRGRLDEQYF
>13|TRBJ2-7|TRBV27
CASSLDTSYEQYF
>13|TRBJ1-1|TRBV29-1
CSVEDRGNTEAFF
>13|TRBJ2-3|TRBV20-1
CSARIPTTDTQYF
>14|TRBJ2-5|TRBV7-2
CASSLRRQLETQYF
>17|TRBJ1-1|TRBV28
CASSLLGLGQGNTEAFF
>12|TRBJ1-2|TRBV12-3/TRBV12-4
CASRYRDNGYTF
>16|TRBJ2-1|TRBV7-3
CASSPQAGGPYNEQFF
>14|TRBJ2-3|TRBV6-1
CASSGSFVTDTQYF
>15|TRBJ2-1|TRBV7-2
CASSLFRTDYNEQFF